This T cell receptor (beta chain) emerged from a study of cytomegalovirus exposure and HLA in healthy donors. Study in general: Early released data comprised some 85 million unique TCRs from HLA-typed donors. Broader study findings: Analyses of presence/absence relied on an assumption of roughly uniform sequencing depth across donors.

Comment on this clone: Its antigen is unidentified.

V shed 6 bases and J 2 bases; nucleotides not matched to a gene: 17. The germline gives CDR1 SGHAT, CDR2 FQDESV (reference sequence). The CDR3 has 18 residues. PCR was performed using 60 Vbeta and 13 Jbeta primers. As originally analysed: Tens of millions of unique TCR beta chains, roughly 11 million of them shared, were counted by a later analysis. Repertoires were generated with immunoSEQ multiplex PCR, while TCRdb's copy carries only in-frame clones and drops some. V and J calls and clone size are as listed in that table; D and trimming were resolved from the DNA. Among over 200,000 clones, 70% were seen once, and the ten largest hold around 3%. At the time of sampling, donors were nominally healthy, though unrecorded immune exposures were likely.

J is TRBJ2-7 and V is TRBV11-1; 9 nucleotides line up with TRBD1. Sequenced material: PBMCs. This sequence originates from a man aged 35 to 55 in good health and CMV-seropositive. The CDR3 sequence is CASSFEDPPGQGTYEQYF. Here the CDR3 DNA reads TGTGCCAGCAGTTTCGAGGACCCGCCGGGACAGGGAACCTACGAGCAGTACTTC.